One sample yielded the 21 T cell receptor beta chains listed below, sequenced in a study of post-analysis software for immune sequencing data. Study outcomes and limitations: Four to six TRBV segments were significantly more frequent in patients than in controls. TRBV5-6, TRBV5-1 and TRBV20-1 were among these segments.

No antigen has been identified for these receptors. cDNA libraries for TCR beta contained unique molecular identifiers. TCRdb reanalysed the PCR reads using MiXCR and keeps one entry per CDR3 protein. In the table there are about 820,000 distinct CDR3 sequences, approximately 50% of which are singletons. Sequencing was carried out using blood. Receptors were obtained from a girl aged 10 to 17 with multiple sclerosis.

This rearrangement joins TRBV29-1 to TRBJ1-2, with D possibly being TRBD1 (5 bases). The germline V gene encodes CDR1 SQVTM and CDR2 ANQGSEA. CDR3 length equals 12 residues. Trimming cost V 6 bases and J 3 bases, with 11 bases left between them. The CDR3 nucleotides read TGCAGCGTGTCCCCACAGGACTATGGCTACACCTTC. This gives the protein CSVSPQDYGYTF.

The count of this clonotype is one. The chain recombines TRBV12-3 or TRBV12-4 with TRBJ2-7; TRBD1 matches 7 bases. The CDR3 totals 15 residues. With V trimmed by 5 bases and J by 2 bases, 9 bases remained unmatched. The CDR3 reads CASSPKWDRPYEQYF. The CDR3 coding sequence is TGTGCCAGCAGTCCGAAATGGGACAGACCCTACGAGCAGTACTTC.

This chain links TRBV7-2 with TRBJ1-1, with 11 bases fitting TRBD1. The CDR3 sequence is 14 residues long. Germline CDR1 is SGHTA and CDR2 is FQGNSA. Trimming at V came to 5 bases and at J to 4 bases, leaving 3 bases not matched to a gene. In nucleotides, the CDR3 is TGTGCCAGCAGCAAGGACAGGGGGCCCACTGAAGCTTTCTTT. Translating it yields CASSKDRGPTEAFF.

The CDR3 region is CASSIVGRTRNIQYF. The DNA of the CDR3 is TGTGCCAGTAGTATAGTTGGGCGGACTCGAAACATTCAGTACTTC. The rearrangement links TRBV19 to TRBJ2-4, with D possibly being TRBD2 (5 bases). Germline CDR1 is LNHDA and CDR2 is SQIVND (reference sequence). V dropped 1 base and J dropped 6 bases, with 13 bases sitting between them. There are 15 residues in the CDR3.

This clonotype was seen a handful of times. The chain carries TRBV20-1 and TRBJ2-7, with 14 bases aligning to TRBD2. J was trimmed by 4 bases and V by 6 bases; bases with no gene match: 8. The germline gives CDR1 DFQATT, CDR2 SNEGSKA (reference sequence). The CDR3 runs 15 residues. The CDR3 DNA follows: TGCAGTGCCACAAAAGGGACTAGCGGGAGTTACGAGCAGTACTTC. It yields the protein CSATKGTSGSYEQYF.

This clonotype was detected a few times. The J gene is TRBJ2-1, the V gene TRBV7-3, with 12 positions matching TRBD2. The CDR3 contains 15 residues. Trimming at V came to 6 bases and at J to 6 bases, leaving 6 bases not matched to a gene. CDR1 and CDR2 (germline): SGHTA, FQGTGA. The CDR3 spells CASSRRLAGVNEQFF. The DNA of the CDR3 is TGTGCCAGCAGTCGGCGACTAGCGGGAGTCAATGAGCAGTTCTTC.

The gene calls are TRBV5-1 and TRBJ1-1; possibly TRBD1 for D (6 bases). The V gene's germline CDR1 is SGHRS and CDR2 YFSETQ. The germline V and J ends were trimmed by 4 bases and 10 bases, with 17 bases remaining between them. CDR3 length equals 13 residues. The CDR3 is CASSTGQPTRAFF. In DNA form, the CDR3 reads TGCGCCAGCAGCACAGGGCAACCAACGCGAGCTTTCTTT.

The chain joins TRBV7-8 to TRBJ2-3; D ambiguous. V was trimmed by 7 bases and J by 6 bases, leaving 11 bases between them. There are 12 residues in the CDR3. Germline V gives CDR1 SGHVS, CDR2 FQNEAQ. CDR3 DNA: TGTGCCAGCATCCCCCTCACGGATACGCAGTATTTT. It is translated as CASIPLTDTQYF.

The chain links TRBV25-1 to TRBJ2-2; no definite D call. Germline values: CDR1 MGHDK, CDR2 SYGVNS. Trimming pared 4 bases from V and 7 bases from J, leaving 4 bases between. This CDR3 comprises 11 residues. The CDR3 reads CASSAYGELFF. The CDR3 nucleotides are TGTGCCAGCAGTGCATACGGGGAGCTGTTTTTT.

In this sample, this clonotype turned up a few times. The gene calls are TRBV6-2 or TRBV6-3 and TRBJ2-7; maybe TRBD2 (5 bases). Germline loops: CDR1 MNHEY, CDR2 SVGEGT. The CDR3 totals 14 residues. Trimming shortened V by 7 bases and J by 1 base, and 14 bases separated the two germline ends. CDR3 in amino acids: CASTRTAPSYEQYF. Here the CDR3 DNA reads TGTGCCAGCACTCGGACTGCTCCTTCCTACGAGCAGTACTTC.

This sequence joins TRBV6-6 and TRBJ2-1, with D possibly TRBD1 on 6 matching bases. TRBJ1-2 explains the end of the DNA better; the J call may be wrong. This CDR3 has 12 residues. In germline, CDR1 is MNHNY, CDR2 SVGAGI (reference sequence). The DNA of the CDR3 is TGTGCCAGCAGCCGACAGGAGGGTGGCTACACCTTC. Its protein product is CASSRQEGGYTF.

The rearrangement uses TRBV20-1 and TRBJ2-5, with 12 bases that match TRBD2. V gave up 8 bases and J gave up 1 base; unmatched junction bases: 5. The CDR3 loop spans 14 amino acids. Looked up from germline, CDR1 is DFQATT and CDR2 is SNEGSKA (reference sequence). CDR3 loop: CSLLAGGSQETQYF. CDR3 nucleotide sequence: TGCAGTTTACTAGCGGGGGGTTCCCAAGAGACCCAGTACTTC.

This clonotype appeared a few times. The chain combines TRBV7-9 with TRBJ2-6, with D perhaps TRBD1 (6 bases). Germline V lookup: CDR1 SEHNR, CDR2 FQNEAQ (reference sequence). V lost 4 bases and J lost 0, with 16 bases in between. There are 18 residues in the CDR3. DNA of the CDR3: TGTGCCAGCAGCTCTCAGGACAGCCGTCTCTCTGGGGCCAACGTCCTGACTTTC. Translating it yields CASSSQDSRLSGANVLTF.

V is TRBV29-1 and J is TRBJ1-2; the D is unclear. Germline loops: CDR1 SQVTM, CDR2 ANQGSEA. Trimming removed 7 bases from V and 7 bases from J, with 16 bases in between. The CDR3 length is 12 residues. CDR3 region: CSGVTDPGGYTF. CDR3 DNA sequence: TGCAGCGGTGTAACAGACCCAGGTGGCTACACCTTC.

The chain has TRBV5-1 and TRBJ2-1; D tentatively reads TRBD1 or TRBD2 (5 bases each). The V and J ends lost 4 bases and 8 bases respectively, with 13 bases between them. From germline, CDR1 is SGHRS and CDR2 YFSETQ. CDR3 size: 13 residues. CDR3 region: CASSTSGRDEQFF. The CDR3 bases are TGCGCCAGCAGCACCTCAGGGAGAGATGAGCAGTTCTTC.

This clonotype has just a few counts. This chain joins TRBV15 and TRBJ2-7; no clear D gene. Deletions cut 0 bases from V and 4 bases from J, with 7 bases between. This CDR3 contains 13 residues. Germline CDR1 is LNHNV and CDR2 is YYDKDF (reference sequence). The CDR3 region has the DNA TGTGCCACCAGCAGAGATCTGGCTTACGAGCAGTACTTC. Translation gives CATSRDLAYEQYF.

The rearrangement uses TRBV7-2 and TRBJ2-5; D remains unclear. Per the germline V gene, CDR1 is SGHTA and CDR2 is FQGNSA. Trimming shortened V by 5 bases and J by 0 bases, and 7 bases separated the two germline ends. This CDR3 region has 13 residues. CDR3 sequence: CASSPPNQETQYF. CDR3 nucleotides: TGTGCCAGCAGCCCACCCAACCAAGAGACCCAGTACTTC.

This clonotype was counted a few times. This chain connects TRBV7-6 to TRBJ2-7; D remains ambiguous. V was clipped by 4 bases and J by 0 bases, with 10 bases between them. Germline V gene sequence: CDR1 SGHVS, CDR2 FNYEAQ. The CDR3 consists of 14 residues. CDR3 nucleotides: TGTGCCAGCAGCTCGATACAAGGCTCCTACGAGCAGTACTTC. Encoded protein: CASSSIQGSYEQYF.

This clonotype was counted between two and nine times. The chain uses TRBV6-2 or TRBV6-3 and TRBJ2-5, with 8 positions matching TRBD2. Unmatched junction bases numbered 18, after V lost 8 bases and J lost 7 bases. In germline, CDR1 is MNHEY, CDR2 SVGEGT. The CDR3 is made up of 16 amino acids. CDR3 nucleotide sequence: TGTGCCAGCTGTCGGCCAAGGGGACTAGAAGAGAGGACCCAGTACTTC. Translation: CASCRPRGLEERTQYF.

This clonotype was observed a handful of times. The CDR3 loop is CSEVADTDTQYF. CDR3 bases: TGCAGCGAAGTAGCGGACACAGATACGCAGTATTTT. The chain carries TRBV29-1 and TRBJ2-3, with D maybe TRBD2 (6 bases). V shed 7 bases and J shed 2 bases, with 10 bases lying between them. The CDR3 loop spans 12 amino acids. CDR1 and CDR2 from the germline V gene are SQVTM and ANQGSEA.

This clonotype occurred a few times. The chain couples TRBV10-3 to TRBJ1-4, with 8 bases identical to TRBD1. V dropped 6 bases and J dropped 0; count of bases not matched to a gene: 6. Germline-derived CDR1 and CDR2 are ENHRY and SYGVKD. There are 16 residues in the CDR3. CDR3 residues: CAISGGQGATNEKLFF. The CDR3 nucleotides are TGTGCCATCAGCGGAGGACAGGGAGCAACTAATGAAAAACTGTTTTTT.